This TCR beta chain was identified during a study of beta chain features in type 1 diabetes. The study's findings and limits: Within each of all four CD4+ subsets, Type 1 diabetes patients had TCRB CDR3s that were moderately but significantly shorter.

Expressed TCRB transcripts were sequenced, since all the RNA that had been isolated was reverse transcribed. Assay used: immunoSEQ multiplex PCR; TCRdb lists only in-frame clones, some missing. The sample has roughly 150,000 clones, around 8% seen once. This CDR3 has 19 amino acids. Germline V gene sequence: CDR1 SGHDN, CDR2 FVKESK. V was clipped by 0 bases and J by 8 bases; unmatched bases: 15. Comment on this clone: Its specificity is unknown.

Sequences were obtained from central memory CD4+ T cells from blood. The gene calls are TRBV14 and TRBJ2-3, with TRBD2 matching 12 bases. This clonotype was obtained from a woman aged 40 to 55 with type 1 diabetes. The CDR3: CASSQDQGRLAGEVGTQYF. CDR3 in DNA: TGTGCCAGCAGCCAAGATCAAGGGAGACTAGCGGGAGAAGTCGGTACGCAGTATTTT.